One and the same sample provided the 26 T cell receptor beta chains below, sequenced in a study of radiotherapy plus CTLA-4 blockade in lung cancer. Libraries were prepared by immunoSEQ multiplex PCR; TCRdb keeps only in-frame clonotypes and omits some of them. The data show just under 45,000 clones, about 67% seen once. The material sequenced was peripheral blood, taken from a patient treated with radiotherapy plus ipilimumab. The receptors shown here come from a human donor with non-small cell lung cancer who had a partial response to radiotherapy plus ipilimumab.

The chain recombines TRBV6-1 with TRBJ1-2; D uncertain. Looked up from germline, CDR1 is MNHNS and CDR2 is SASEGT. V gave up 6 bases and J gave up 6 bases, with 20 bases separating them. The length of the CDR3 is 15 residues. The CDR3 DNA is TGTGCCAGCAGGTCACCGGGGTCAGCCTTCCATGGCTACACCTTC. It translates to CASRSPGSAFHGYTF.

V and J are TRBV5-1 and TRBJ1-2, with D perhaps TRBD1 (5 bases). Trimming took 0 bases from V and 8 from J, leaving 14 bases between them. In germline, CDR1 is SGHRS, CDR2 YFSETQ. This CDR3 has 14 residues. The DNA for the CDR3 is TGCGCCAGCAGCTTGGCCGGGGGAGCGGGAGGCTACACCTTC. Translation: CASSLAGGAGGYTF.

This clone was seen just once. The DNA for the CDR3 is TGTGCCAGCAGCAGAGGACAGTATAATTCACCCCTCCACTTT. Protein: CASSRGQYNSPLHF. The chain has TRBV9 and TRBJ1-6; possible D gene TRBD1, 6 bases. Trimming took off 4 bases at V and 4 bases at J, with 9 bases between the two ends. Germline CDR1 is SGDLS and CDR2 is YYNGEE. The CDR3 totals 14 residues. Full variable domain (remainder filled in from reference TRBV9 and TRBJ1-6): DSGVTQTPKHLITATGQRVTLRCSPRSGDLSVYWYQQSLDQGLQFLIQYYNGEERAKGNILERFSAQQFPDLHSELNLSSLELGDSALYFCASSRGQYNSPLHFGNGTRLTVT.

This rearrangement joins TRBV2 to TRBJ1-2, with D possibly being TRBD1 (6 bases). CDR1 SNHLY and CDR2 FYNNEI come from the germline V gene. This CDR3 spans 12 amino acids. Trimming took off 2 bases at V and 8 bases at J, with 9 bases between the two ends. The CDR3 is CASSESGVGYTF. Written as DNA, the CDR3 is TGTGCCAGCAGTGAATCAGGGGTGGGCTACACCTTC.

This clone has more than one count but fewer than ten. The chain employs TRBV2 and TRBJ2-1; no reliable D call. Trimming left V 4 bases short and J 8 bases short, with 9 bases between. CDR1 and CDR2 from the germline V gene are SNHLY and FYNNEI. CDR3 length: 12 residues. In DNA, the CDR3 is TGTGCCAGCAGTGGACGCAGCGATGAGCAGTTCTTC. The encoded protein is CASSGRSDEQFF.

Only a few counts were recorded for this clone. V and J are TRBV7-3 and TRBJ2-2, with unresolved D. Trimming cost V 4 bases and J 7 bases, with 10 bases left between them. Germline CDR1 reads SGHTA; CDR2 reads FQGTGA. The CDR3 has 13 residues. Here the CDR3 reads CASSSQVGGELFF. CDR3 coding DNA: TGTGCCAGCAGCTCCCAGGTCGGCGGGGAGCTGTTTTTT. Using reference TRBV7-3 and TRBJ2-2 for the parts outside the CDR3, the full variable domain is GAGVSQTPSNKVTEKGKYVELRCDPISGHTALYWYRQSLGQGPEFLIYFQGTGAADDSGLPNDRFFAVRPEGSVSTLKIQRTERGDSAVYLCASSSQVGGELFFGEGSRLTVL.

The CDR3 DNA reads TGTGCCAGCAGTAAGGACAGGGTCGAGCAGTACTTC. This sequence encodes CASSKDRVEQYF. The chain recombines TRBV11-2 with TRBJ2-7, with TRBD1 matching over 8 bases. The CDR3 runs to 12 residues. CDR1 SGHAT and CDR2 FQNNGV come from the germline V gene. Trimming cost V 6 bases and J 6 bases; bases outside gene matches: 4.

This clone was seen a few times. The rearrangement uses TRBV2 and TRBJ1-1; a possible D gene is TRBD1 (5 bases). The CDR3 spans 13 residues. Germline CDR1 and CDR2: SNHLY and FYNNEI. Trimming pared 7 bases from V and 1 base from J, leaving 10 bases between. CDR3 sequence: CASILDRNTEAFF. The DNA for the CDR3 is TGTGCCAGCATTCTCGACAGGAACACTGAAGCTTTCTTT.

The chain carries TRBV5-1 and TRBJ2-7; 7 bases are a match to TRBD1. Germline CDR1 and CDR2: SGHRS and YFSETQ. J gave up 3 bases and V 2 bases, and 5 bases lay outside the gene matches. The CDR3 spans 14 residues. CDR3 sequence (DNA): TGCGCCAGCAGCTTATCGGGACAGTTCTACGAGCAGTACTTC. It codes for CASSLSGQFYEQYF.

This clone is medium-sized by share. In DNA form, the CDR3 reads TGTGCCAGCAGCCAAGCCCGACAGGGAATCCCCGGAAACACCATATATTTT. Protein product: CASSQARQGIPGNTIYF. The chain links TRBV4-2 to TRBJ1-3; 7 bases match TRBD1. CDR3 length: 17 amino acids. With 1 base clipped from V and 4 bases from J, the junction kept 10 bases outside the gene matches. Germline values: CDR1 LGHNA, CDR2 YNFKEQ.

The V call is TRBV13, the J call TRBJ2-7; 11 bases are a match to TRBD2. This CDR3 contains 15 residues. Germline loops: CDR1 PRHDT, CDR2 FYEKMQ (reference sequence). Germline trimming cut 2 bases from V and 5 bases from J; bases unmatched to any gene: 5. CDR3: CASSLTPSGGHEQYF. CDR3 sequence (DNA): TGTGCCAGCAGCTTAACTCCTAGCGGGGGGCACGAGCAGTACTTC.

The chain employs TRBV30 and TRBJ2-3; perhaps TRBD1 as D (7 bases). Germline V gives CDR1 GTSNPN, CDR2 SVGIG (reference sequence). V lost 3 bases and J lost 0, with 10 bases in between. This CDR3 is 14 amino acids long. CDR3 sequence reads: CAWSGGQSTDTQYF. The CDR3 coding sequence is TGTGCCTGGAGCGGGGGACAGAGCACAGATACGCAGTATTTT. The whole variable domain, filled in from reference TRBV30 and TRBJ2-3, reads SQTIHQWPATLVQPVGSPLSLECTVEGTSNPNLYWYRQAAGRGLQLLFYSVGIGQISSEVPQNLSASRPQDRQFILSSKKLLLSDSGFYLCAWSGGQSTDTQYFGPGTRLTVL.

The V and J genes are TRBV9 and TRBJ1-2; 7 bases are shared with TRBD1. From germline, CDR1 is SGDLS and CDR2 YYNGEE. This CDR3 is built from 14 residues. V dropped 0 bases and J dropped 4; count of bases not matched to a gene: 3. The CDR3, as DNA: TGTGCCAGCAGCGTAGGGCAGGGGGGCTATGGCTACACCTTC. Amino acids: CASSVGQGGYGYTF.

The V call is TRBV10-3, the J call TRBJ2-7, with 7 bases that match TRBD2. The CDR3 covers 17 residues. CDR1 is ENHRY, CDR2 SYGVKD, per germline. After removal of 0 bases from V and 4 bases from J, the junction contained 12 bases not matched to a gene. CDR3 sequence: CAISESISGLATYEQYF. Written as DNA, the CDR3 is TGTGCCATCAGTGAGTCGATTAGCGGGTTGGCTACTTACGAGCAGTACTTC.

V usage is TRBV27 and J usage is TRBJ1-3; 8 bases are a match to TRBD1. The CDR3 is 19 residues long. V trimming: 7 bases; J trimming: 0 bases; junction bases outside the gene matches: 17. The germline gives CDR1 MNHEY, CDR2 SMNVEV (reference sequence). CDR3 in DNA: TGTGCCAGCAAGCCGAGGACAGGGCAGGGTGTTTTCTCTGGAAACACCATATATTTT. Translation: CASKPRTGQGVFSGNTIYF.

V and J are TRBV9 and TRBJ2-1; 14 bases map to TRBD2. Germline V gene lookup returns CDR1 SGDLS and CDR2 YYNGEE. The CDR3 is 16 residues long. The V gene end was trimmed by 4 bases and the J gene end by 8 bases; junction bases not matched to a gene: 8. The CDR3 here is CASSRPTSGRAHEQFF. CDR3 DNA sequence: TGTGCCAGCAGCCGACCGACTAGCGGGAGGGCCCATGAGCAGTTCTTC.

V and J are TRBV5-1 and TRBJ2-5, with TRBD2 matching over 13 bases. The CDR3 has 14 residues. CDR1 is SGHRS, CDR2 YFSETQ, per germline. J was trimmed by 11 bases and V by 4 bases; bases with no gene match: 8. CDR3 DNA: TGCGCCAGCAGCGGGTTAGGACTAGCGGGAGAGCAGTACTTC. Translated: CASSGLGLAGEQYF.

V is TRBV19 and J is TRBJ2-7; 8 bases are shared with TRBD2. V was pared by 6 bases and J by 0 bases, with 16 bases of the junction left unmatched. This CDR3 comprises 18 residues. Germline V CDR1 and CDR2: LNHDA, SQIVND (reference sequence). The CDR3 DNA follows: TGTGCCAGTAGCTTCCAGGGACGATCGAGCGGGAGCTCCTACGAGCAGTACTTC. It specifies CASSFQGRSSGSSYEQYF.

This clone was detected only once. CDR3 nucleotide sequence: TGTGCCACCATGCCAGGGGGTTACCAGACTGAAGCTTTCTTT. Translation gives CATMPGGYQTEAFF. This chain links TRBV2 with TRBJ1-1; TRBD1 agrees at 7 bases. CDR1 and CDR2 from the germline V gene are SNHLY and FYNNEI. J gave up 5 bases and V 10 bases, and 13 bases lay outside the gene matches. The CDR3 is 14 residues long. Full variable domain (rest looked up from reference TRBV2 and TRBJ1-1): EPEVTQTPSHQVTQMGQEVILRCVPISNHLYFYWYRQILGQKVEFLVSFYNNEISEKSEIFDDQFSVERPDGSNFTLKIRSTKLEDSAMYFCATMPGGYQTEAFFGQGTRLTVV.

The chain recombines TRBV6-6 with TRBJ1-5; D gene uncertain. The germline V and J ends were trimmed by 6 bases and 3 bases, with 12 bases remaining between them. The CDR3 runs 14 residues. From germline, CDR1 is MNHNY and CDR2 SVGAGI (reference sequence). CDR3 nucleotide sequence: TGTGCCAGCAGCCATACAGACTACAATCAGCCCCAGCATTTT. This translates into CASSHTDYNQPQHF.

The CDR3 loop is CATSTGYKHEQYF. As DNA, the CDR3 is TGTGCCACTTCGACAGGGTATAAGCACGAGCAGTACTTC. The chain uses TRBV6-6 and TRBJ2-7; 7 bases agree with TRBD1. Germline V CDR1 and CDR2: MNHNY, SVGAGI (reference sequence). There are 13 residues in the CDR3. J gave up 5 bases and V 10 bases, and 11 bases lay outside the gene matches.

This clone was counted a few times. V gene TRBV4-2 combines with J gene TRBJ1-5, with a possible D match to TRBD1 (5 bases). The germline V and J ends were trimmed by 0 bases and 4 bases, with 13 bases remaining between them. The CDR3 has 16 residues. In germline, CDR1 is LGHNA, CDR2 YNFKEQ. The CDR3 sequence: CASSQETGKGNQPQHF. The CDR3 region has the DNA TGTGCCAGCAGCCAAGAGACCGGCAAGGGGAATCAGCCCCAGCATTTT.

This chain connects TRBV7-8 to TRBJ1-2; TRBD1 aligns across 11 bases. Unmatched junction bases numbered 3, after V lost 0 bases and J lost 6 bases. The CDR3 runs to 15 residues. Germline CDR1 and CDR2: SGHVS and FQNEAQ. The CDR3 bases are TGTGCCAGCAGCTTAGCGGACAGGGGGCCTGATGGCTACACCTTC. This sequence encodes CASSLADRGPDGYTF.

The J gene is TRBJ1-1, the V gene TRBV4-3, with no clear D. This CDR3 region has 12 residues. Trimming removed 4 bases at V and 7 bases at J, with 10 bases between. From germline, CDR1 is LGHNA and CDR2 YSLEER. CDR3 sequence: CASSRPGSEAFF. DNA of the CDR3: TGCGCCAGCAGCCGGCCGGGGAGTGAAGCTTTCTTT.

V usage is TRBV5-1 and J usage is TRBJ2-7, with a weak D call TRBD2 (5 bases). The CDR3 is made up of 14 amino acids. Trimming removed 0 bases at V and 4 bases at J, with 11 bases between. Germline loops: CDR1 SGHRS, CDR2 YFSETQ. CDR3 DNA: TGCGCCAGCAGCTTGGAAGGGAGCGGTTACGAGCAGTACTTC. The encoded protein is CASSLEGSGYEQYF.

By share, this clone ranks as medium-sized. The chain couples TRBV13 to TRBJ2-3; 8 bases line up with TRBD1. The CDR3 is made up of 19 amino acids. The V and J ends lost 3 bases and 1 base, in that order; junction bases with no gene match: 15. Germline V gives CDR1 PRHDT, CDR2 FYEKMQ (reference sequence). CDR3 bases: TGTGCCAGCAGCTTGAACCTTGACAGGGGACTTAGTGGCACAGATACGCAGTATTTT. It translates to CASSLNLDRGLSGTDTQYF. Full variable domain (remainder filled in from reference TRBV13 and TRBJ2-3): AAGVIQSPRHLIKEKRETATLKCYPIPRHDTVYWYQQGPGQDPQFLISFYEKMQSDKGSIPDRFSAQQFSDYHSELNMSSLELGDSALYFCASSLNLDRGLSGTDTQYFGPGTRLTVL.